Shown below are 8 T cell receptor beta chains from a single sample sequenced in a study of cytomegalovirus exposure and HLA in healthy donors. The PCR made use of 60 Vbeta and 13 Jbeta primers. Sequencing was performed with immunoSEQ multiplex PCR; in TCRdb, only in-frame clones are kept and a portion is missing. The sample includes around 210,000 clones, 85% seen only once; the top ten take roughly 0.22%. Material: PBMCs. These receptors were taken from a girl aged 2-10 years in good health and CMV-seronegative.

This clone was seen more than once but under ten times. The CDR3 nucleotides are TGCAGCGCCCGAGCCTCAGGCTCCTATGGCTACACCTTC. Amino acid sequence: CSARASGSYGYTF. This sequence joins TRBV29-1 and TRBJ1-2, with D hard to call. In germline, CDR1 is SQVTM, CDR2 ANQGSEA. CDR3 length: 13 amino acids. Trimming left V 7 bases short and J 4 bases short, with 16 bases between.

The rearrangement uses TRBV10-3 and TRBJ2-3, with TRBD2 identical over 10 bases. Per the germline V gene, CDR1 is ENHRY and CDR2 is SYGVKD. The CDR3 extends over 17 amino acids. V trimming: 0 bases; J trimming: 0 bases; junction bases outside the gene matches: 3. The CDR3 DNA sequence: TGTGCCATCAGTGAGTCTCCTAGCGGGAGCAGCACAGATACGCAGTATTTT. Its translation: CAISESPSGSSTDTQYF.

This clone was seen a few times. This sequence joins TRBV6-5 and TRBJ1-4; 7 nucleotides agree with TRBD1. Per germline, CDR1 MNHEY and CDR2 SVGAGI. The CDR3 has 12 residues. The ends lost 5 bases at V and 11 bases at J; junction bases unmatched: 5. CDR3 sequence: CASSLDRAKLFF. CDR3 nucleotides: TGTGCCAGCAGTCTAGACAGGGCCAAACTGTTTTTT.

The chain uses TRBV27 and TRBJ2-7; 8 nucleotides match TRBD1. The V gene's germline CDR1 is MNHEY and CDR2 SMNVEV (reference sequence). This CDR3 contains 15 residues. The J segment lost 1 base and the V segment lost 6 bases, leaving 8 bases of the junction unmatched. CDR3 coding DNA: TGTGCCAGCAGGCCCCGACAGGGGACTTCCTACGAGCAGTACTTC. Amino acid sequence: CASRPRQGTSYEQYF.

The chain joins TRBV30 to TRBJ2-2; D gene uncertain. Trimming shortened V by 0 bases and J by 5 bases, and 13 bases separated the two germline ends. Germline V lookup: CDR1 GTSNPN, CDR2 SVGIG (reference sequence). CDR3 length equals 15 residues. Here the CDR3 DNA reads TGTGCCTGGAGTGTACGGGTTAGGCCGACCGGGGAGCTGTTTTTT. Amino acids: CAWSVRVRPTGELFF.

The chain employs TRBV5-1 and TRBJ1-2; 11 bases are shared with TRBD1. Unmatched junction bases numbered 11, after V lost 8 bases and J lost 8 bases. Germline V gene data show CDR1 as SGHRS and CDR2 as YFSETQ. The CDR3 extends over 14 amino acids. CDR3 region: CARGQGVRREGYTF. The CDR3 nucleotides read TGCGCCAGGGGACAGGGGGTCCGACGGGAAGGCTACACCTTC.

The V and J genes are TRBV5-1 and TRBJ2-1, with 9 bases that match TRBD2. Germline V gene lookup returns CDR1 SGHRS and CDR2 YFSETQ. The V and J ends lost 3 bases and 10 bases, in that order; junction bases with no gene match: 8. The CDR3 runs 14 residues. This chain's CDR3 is CASSSLAGDGEQFF. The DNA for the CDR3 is TGCGCCAGCAGCTCCTTAGCGGGAGACGGGGAGCAGTTCTTC.

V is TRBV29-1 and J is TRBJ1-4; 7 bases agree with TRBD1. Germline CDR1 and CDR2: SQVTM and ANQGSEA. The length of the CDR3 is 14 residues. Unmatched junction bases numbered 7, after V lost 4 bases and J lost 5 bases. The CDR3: CSVAPTGANEKLFF. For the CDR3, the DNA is TGCAGCGTTGCCCCCACAGGGGCAAATGAAAAACTGTTTTTT.